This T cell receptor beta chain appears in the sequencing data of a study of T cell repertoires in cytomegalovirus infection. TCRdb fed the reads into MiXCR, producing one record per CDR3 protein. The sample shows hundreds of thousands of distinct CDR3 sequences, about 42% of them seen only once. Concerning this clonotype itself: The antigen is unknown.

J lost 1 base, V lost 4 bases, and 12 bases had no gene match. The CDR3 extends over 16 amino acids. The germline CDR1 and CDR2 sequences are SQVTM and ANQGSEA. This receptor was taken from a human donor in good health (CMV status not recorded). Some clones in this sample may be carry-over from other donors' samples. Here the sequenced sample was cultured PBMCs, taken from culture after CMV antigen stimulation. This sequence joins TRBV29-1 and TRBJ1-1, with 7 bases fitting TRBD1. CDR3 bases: TGCAGCGTTGTATTGCGCGGGACAGTCCAGAACACTGAAGCTTTCTTT. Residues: CSVVLRGTVQNTEAFF.